This T cell receptor (beta chain) was profiled in a study of chemoradiotherapy in HPV16-positive cancers. Overall study results and limits: During treatment, candidate HPV-specific clones and E7-related motifs expanded in tumor.

On this clone itself: Its target is not known.

TCRdb's table, derived via immunoSEQ multiplex PCR, lists solely in-frame clones and lacks some. The sample gives some 4,000 clones, roughly nine tenths of which show up once; less than 4.5% is in the top ten. Deletions cut 4 bases from V and 7 bases from J, with 14 bases between. Germline V CDR1 and CDR2: MNHNS, SASEGT. The CDR3 spans 15 residues. The receptor's source is a human donor with HPV-associated anogenital cancer. V gene TRBV6-1 combines with J gene TRBJ1-6; TRBD1 is a possible D gene (6 bases). Sequenced material: tumor tissue, taken from a patient who underwent chemoradiotherapy. For the CDR3, the DNA is TGTGCCAGCAGTGTTATATCAGGGGAAAATTCACCCCTCCACTTT. It specifies CASSVISGENSPLHF.